The 9 T cell receptor beta chains below come from one sample, sequenced in a study of T-cell reconstitution after alpha-beta-depleted transplantation in children. Using unique molecular identifiers, the investigators prepared the TCRbeta library. Each CDR3 protein gets one entry after TCRdb re-called the PCR reads with MiXCR. The sample lists about 98,000 distinct CDR3 sequences, 20% to 30% seen once, with 20% to 25% in the top ten. Sequences were derived from PBMCs, sampled before TCRalphabeta/CD19-depleted stem cell transplant. The receptor source for this set is a boy aged 2 to 10 with acute lymphoblastic leukemia, due to receive a stem cell transplant.

The table lists this clonotype with a few counts. This rearrangement joins TRBV5-6 to TRBJ2-3; 10 bases align to TRBD1. This CDR3 has 15 amino acids. Unmatched junction bases numbered 3, after V lost 2 bases and J lost 3 bases. Germline CDR1 and CDR2: SGHDT and YYEEEE. The chain's CDR3 is CASSLRTGGTDTQYF. The CDR3 DNA reads TGTGCCAGCAGCTTACGGACAGGGGGGACAGATACGCAGTATTTT.

The chain combines TRBV30 with TRBJ2-1; perhaps TRBD2 as D (6 bases). This CDR3 is 14 amino acids long. Per germline, CDR1 GTSNPN and CDR2 SVGIG (reference sequence). V lost 0 bases to trimming and J lost 9 bases, with 15 bases between them. This CDR3 is CAWSVVLAGGEQFF. CDR3 bases: TGTGCCTGGAGTGTGGTCCTAGCCGGGGGTGAGCAGTTCTTC. Supplemented by reference TRBV30 and TRBJ2-1, the full variable domain reads SQTIHQWPATLVQPVGSPLSLECTVEGTSNPNLYWYRQAAGRGLQLLFYSVGIGQISSEVPQNLSASRPQDRQFILSSKKLLLSDSGFYLCAWSVVLAGGEQFFGPGTRLTVL.

This clonotype came up a few times. This chain links TRBV7-2 with TRBJ1-5, with D unclear. Looked up from germline, CDR1 is SGHTA and CDR2 is FQGNSA. The length of the CDR3 is 14 residues. V was cut by 3 bases and J by 1 base, with 7 bases left in between. The CDR3 protein is CASSLMGSNQPQHF. The CDR3 DNA follows: TGTGCCAGCAGCTTGATGGGGAGCAATCAGCCCCAGCATTTT.

The chain recombines TRBV7-9 with TRBJ2-3; 10 bases align to TRBD1. The CDR3 is 15 amino acids. Germline loops: CDR1 SEHNR, CDR2 FQNEAQ (reference sequence). Unmatched junction bases numbered 7, after V lost 5 bases and J lost 5 bases. The DNA of the CDR3 is TGTGCCAGCAGCCGAGGGACAGGGGCGGAAGATACGCAGTATTTT. This sequence encodes CASSRGTGAEDTQYF.

The chain has TRBV5-1 and TRBJ2-7; a weak D match, TRBD1 (6 bases). There are 12 residues in the CDR3. Trimming left V 3 bases short and J 5 bases short, with 9 bases between. Germline CDR1 SGHRS, CDR2 YFSETQ. The CDR3 bases are TGCGCCAGCAGCTCACAGGGAAACGAGCAGTACTTC. Amino acid sequence: CASSSQGNEQYF.

This clonotype was counted a few times. This chain joins TRBV6-5 and TRBJ2-2, with D uncertain. The CDR3 sequence is 15 residues long. V lost 2 bases, J lost 6 bases, and 13 bases lay in between. Per the germline V gene, CDR1 is MNHEY and CDR2 is SVGAGI. The CDR3 region is CASSYRVGSPGELFF. The CDR3 nucleotides are TGTGCCAGCAGTTACAGGGTTGGTAGTCCCGGGGAGCTGTTTTTT.

This clonotype was counted at least ten times. V is TRBV2 and J is TRBJ2-7; no clear D. CDR1 is SNHLY and CDR2 is FYNNEI in the germline V gene. The CDR3 totals 12 residues. V lost 7 bases and J 3 bases, leaving 10 bases between the germline ends. The CDR3 nucleotides read TGTGCCAGCACCATGGACCTCTACGAGCAGTACTTC. Its translation is CASTMDLYEQYF.

This clonotype was observed a handful of times. The chain employs TRBV5-1 and TRBJ1-5, with 11 bases identical to TRBD1. Losses at the gene ends were 2 bases for V and 6 bases for J; bases not matched to a gene: 7. This CDR3 spans 16 amino acids. Germline V gives CDR1 SGHRS, CDR2 YFSETQ. Here the CDR3 reads CASSLGTGGISQPQHF. The CDR3 DNA sequence: TGCGCCAGCAGCTTAGGGACAGGGGGAATTAGTCAGCCCCAGCATTTT.

This clonotype was seen only a few times. DNA of the CDR3: TGCAGTGCTAGAGTAGGGGGCGGGTGGAGCTCCTACAATGAGCAGTTCTTC. Translated, it gives CSARVGGGWSSYNEQFF. J is TRBJ2-1 and V is TRBV20-1; 7 nucleotides match TRBD1. The germline gives CDR1 DFQATT, CDR2 SNEGSKA (reference sequence). The CDR3 is made up of 17 amino acids. J was trimmed by 0 bases and V by 1 base; bases with no gene match: 9.